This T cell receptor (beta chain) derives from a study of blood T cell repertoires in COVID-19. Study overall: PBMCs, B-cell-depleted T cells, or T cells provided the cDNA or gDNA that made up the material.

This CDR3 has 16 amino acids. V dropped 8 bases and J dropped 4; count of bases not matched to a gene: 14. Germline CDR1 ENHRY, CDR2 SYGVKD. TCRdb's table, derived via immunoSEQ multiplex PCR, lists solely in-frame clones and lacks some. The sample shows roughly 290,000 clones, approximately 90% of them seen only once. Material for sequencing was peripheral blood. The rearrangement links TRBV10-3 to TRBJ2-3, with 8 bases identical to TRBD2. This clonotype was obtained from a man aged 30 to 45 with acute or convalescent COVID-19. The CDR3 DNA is TGTGCCATCCGGACGGGAGGGCCTTCTGGGTCAGATACGCAGTATTTT. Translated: CAIRTGGPSGSDTQYF.